The rows below give T cell receptor beta chains drawn from one sample of a study of cytomegalovirus exposure and HLA in healthy donors. The protocol was immunoSEQ multiplex PCR, while the TCRdb copy is restricted to in-frame clones and leaves out a portion. The sample has some 130,000 clones, roughly 86% seen once; the top ten hold over 1.1%. What was sequenced was PBMCs. The receptors stem from a woman aged 25 to 39 in good health and CMV-seronegative. The CDR3 runs from the conserved cysteine through the conserved F or W. The D gene is left open where the match is weak. Rows may omit the clone size; those that give it use once, few, many or a size class.

J: TRBJ1-1
size: .
D: .
V: TRBV6-5
CDR3: CASSYSRGDNTEAFF
DNA: TGTGCCAGCAGTTACAGTCGGGGGGACAACACTGAAGCTTTCTTT

J: TRBJ1-6
size: .
D: TRBD1
V: TRBV6-5
CDR3: CAVRGRDNSPLHF
DNA: TGTGCCGTCAGGGGGCGGGATAATTCACCCCTCCACTTT

J: TRBJ1-6
size: .
D: TRBD1
V: TRBV7-9
CDR3: CASSLGDRVRSPLHF
DNA: TGTGCCAGCAGCTTAGGGGACAGGGTCAGATCACCCCTCCACTTT

J: TRBJ2-1
size: .
D: TRBD1
V: TRBV4-1
CDR3: CASSQSITGAVNEQFF
DNA: TGCGCCAGCAGCCAAAGTATTACAGGGGCGGTCAATGAGCAGTTCTTC

J: TRBJ2-2
size: .
D: TRBD2
V: TRBV19
CDR3: CASRIGRADTGELFF
DNA: TGTGCCAGTAGAATAGGGAGGGCGGACACCGGGGAGCTGTTTTTT

J: TRBJ1-1
size: few
D: .
V: TRBV2
CDR3: CASSGEEGRSMNTEAFF
DNA: TGTGCCAGCAGTGGGGAAGAGGGCCGAAGTATGAACACTGAAGCTTTCTTT

J: TRBJ2-3
size: .
D: TRBD2
V: TRBV2
CDR3: CASTGSKRGSYTDTQYF
DNA: TGTGCCAGCACCGGTTCGAAGCGGGGGTCCTACACAGATACGCAGTATTTT

J: TRBJ1-1
size: once
D: .
V: TRBV21-1
CDR3: CASSRGATMNTEAFF
DNA: TGTGCCAGCAGCAGAGGTGCCACCATGAACACTGAAGCTTTCTTT

J: TRBJ1-5
size: .
D: .
V: TRBV5-8
CDR3: CASSLGGGYSNQPQHF
DNA: TGTGCCAGCAGCTTGGGAGGGGGATATAGCAATCAGCCCCAGCATTTT

J: TRBJ1-5
size: .
D: TRBD1
V: TRBV7-8
CDR3: CASSRSGTGGFIQPQHF
DNA: TGTGCCAGCAGCCGATCCGGGACAGGGGGCTTCATTCAGCCCCAGCATTTT

J: TRBJ2-7
size: .
D: .
V: TRBV5-1
CDR3: CASSPTGTHSYEQYF
DNA: TGCGCCAGCAGCCCTACCGGGACACACTCCTACGAGCAGTACTTC

J: TRBJ1-2
size: .
D: .
V: TRBV5-1
CDR3: CASSLGEVYGYTF
DNA: TGCGCCAGCAGCCTCGGGGAGGTCTATGGCTACACCTTC

J: TRBJ2-3
size: .
D: TRBD2
V: TRBV4-1
CDR3: CASSRHRVLAGEGDTQYF
DNA: TGCGCCAGCAGCAGACACCGGGTTTTGGCGGGGGAAGGGGATACGCAGTATTTT

J: TRBJ1-5
size: .
D: TRBD1
V: TRBV2
CDR3: CASSRDRDQPQHF
DNA: TGTGCCAGCAGTCGGGACAGGGACCAGCCCCAGCATTTT

J: TRBJ1-2
size: .
D: TRBD1
V: TRBV6-6
CDR3: CASTGQGGGYTF
DNA: TGTGCCAGCACCGGACAGGGAGGAGGCTACACCTTC

J: TRBJ2-3
size: .
D: TRBD2
V: TRBV5-6
CDR3: CASSKLAGDTDTQYF
DNA: TGTGCCAGCAGCAAACTAGCGGGGGACACAGATACGCAGTATTTT

J: TRBJ2-7
size: .
D: TRBD2
V: TRBV6-5
CDR3: CASSSAGPYEQYF
DNA: TGTGCCAGCAGTTCAGCGGGGCCCTACGAGCAGTACTTC

J: TRBJ2-3
size: .
D: TRBD2
V: TRBV9
CDR3: CASSSTEGAGAIRDTQYF
DNA: TGTGCCAGCAGCTCAACGGAGGGAGCGGGGGCGATCAGGGATACGCAGTATTTT

J: TRBJ2-3
size: .
D: .
V: TRBV7-3
CDR3: CASSPPGTDTQYF
DNA: TGTGCCAGCAGCCCCCCGGGCACAGATACGCAGTATTTT

J: TRBJ2-2
size: .
D: .
V: TRBV6-5
CDR3: CASSSRVRGNTGELFF
DNA: TGTGCCAGCAGTTCCCGAGTCCGGGGGAACACCGGGGAGCTGTTTTTT

J: TRBJ2-5
size: .
D: TRBD2
V: TRBV10-2
CDR3: CASSSSGVGETQYF
DNA: TGCGCCAGCAGCTCTAGCGGGGTCGGTGAGACCCAGTACTTC

J: TRBJ2-5
size: .
D: TRBD1
V: TRBV5-4
CDR3: CASSPGQTQETQYF
DNA: TGTGCCAGCAGCCCGGGACAGACTCAAGAGACCCAGTACTTC

J: TRBJ1-1
size: .
D: TRBD1
V: TRBV5-4
CDR3: CASSLGTGTNTEAFF
DNA: TGTGCCAGCAGCTTGGGGACAGGGACAAACACTGAAGCTTTCTTT

J: TRBJ1-2
size: .
D: TRBD1
V: TRBV5-1
CDR3: CASSLVGRGDGYTF
DNA: TGCGCCAGCAGCTTGGTTGGCAGGGGGGATGGCTACACCTTC

J: TRBJ2-1
size: .
D: .
V: TRBV6-6
CDR3: CASSYSNGAHEQFF
DNA: TGTGCCAGCAGTTACTCGAATGGGGCCCATGAGCAGTTCTTC

J: TRBJ1-2
size: .
D: .
V: TRBV5-1
CDR3: CASSQDSNNGYTF
DNA: TGCGCCAGCAGTCAGGACAGCAACAATGGCTACACCTTC

J: TRBJ1-2
size: once
D: TRBD1
V: TRBV6-5
CDR3: CASSYSTGGGYGYTF
DNA: TGTGCCAGCAGTTACTCGACAGGGGGCGGCTATGGCTACACCTTC

J: TRBJ1-4
size: .
D: TRBD1
V: TRBV7-2
CDR3: CASSLVGQASATNEKLFF
DNA: TGTGCCAGCAGCTTAGTCGGACAGGCTTCGGCAACTAATGAAAAACTGTTTTTT

J: TRBJ2-3
size: .
D: TRBD1
V: TRBV5-1
CDR3: CASTRLGTGLTDTQYF
DNA: TGCGCCAGCACCAGACTTGGGACAGGATTAACAGATACGCAGTATTTT

J: TRBJ2-1
size: .
D: TRBD2
V: TRBV2
CDR3: CASSSGGDEQFF
DNA: TGTGCCAGCAGTAGCGGGGGGGATGAGCAGTTCTTC

J: TRBJ2-3
size: .
D: TRBD2
V: TRBV27
CDR3: CASLLAGLTDTQYF
DNA: TGTGCCAGCTTACTAGCGGGGCTCACAGATACGCAGTATTTT

J: TRBJ1-5
size: few
D: .
V: TRBV7-2
CDR3: CASSLQRANQPQHF
DNA: TGTGCCAGCAGCCTCCAGAGGGCCAATCAGCCCCAGCATTTT

J: TRBJ2-3
size: .
D: .
V: TRBV6-5
CDR3: CASSRAGSTDTQYF
DNA: TGTGCCAGCAGTCGCGCGGGGAGCACAGATACGCAGTATTTT

J: TRBJ1-6
size: .
D: .
V: TRBV18
CDR3: CASSPPGNTGNSPLHF
DNA: TGTGCCAGCTCACCACCGGGGAATACAGGGAATTCACCCCTCCACTTT

J: TRBJ1-1
size: .
D: TRBD1
V: TRBV2
CDR3: CASSYRDRGPNTEAFF
DNA: TGTGCCAGCAGTTACCGGGACAGGGGGCCGAACACTGAAGCTTTCTTT

J: TRBJ1-4
size: .
D: .
V: TRBV27
CDR3: CASSLSRGAYQGEKLFF
DNA: TGTGCCAGCAGTTTATCACGGGGGGCGTATCAAGGTGAAAAACTGTTTTTT

J: TRBJ2-3
size: .
D: TRBD1
V: TRBV6-6
CDR3: CASSYDRGPDTQYF
DNA: TGTGCCAGCAGTTACGACAGGGGGCCAGATACGCAGTATTTT

J: TRBJ2-7
size: .
D: TRBD2
V: TRBV30
CDR3: CAWSGMGGEIYEQYF
DNA: TGTGCCTGGAGTGGAATGGGAGGGGAAATCTACGAGCAGTACTTC

J: TRBJ2-5
size: .
D: .
V: TRBV10-3
CDR3: CATGQLQETQYF
DNA: TGTGCCACCGGACAGCTTCAAGAGACCCAGTACTTC

J: TRBJ2-7
size: .
D: .
V: TRBV28
CDR3: CASSPPGYSGGYEQYF
DNA: TGTGCCAGCAGCCCCCCGGGGTACTCCGGGGGCTACGAGCAGTACTTC

J: TRBJ1-3
size: .
D: .
V: TRBV5-1
CDR3: CASSLADVGGTGNTIYF
DNA: TGCGCCAGCAGCTTGGCCGATGTGGGAGGGACTGGAAACACCATATATTTT

J: TRBJ2-3
size: .
D: .
V: TRBV15
CDR3: CATSRDLGRYTDTQYF
DNA: TGTGCCACCAGCAGAGATTTGGGCAGGTACACAGATACGCAGTATTTT

J: TRBJ1-1
size: .
D: .
V: TRBV4-1
CDR3: CASSQTEVWTEAFF
DNA: TGCGCCAGCAGCCAGACGGAGGTTTGGACTGAAGCTTTCTTT

J: TRBJ2-7
size: .
D: TRBD1
V: TRBV5-1
CDR3: CASSPGTGGSEQYF
DNA: TGCGCCAGCAGCCCCGGGACAGGGGGCAGCGAGCAGTACTTC

J: TRBJ2-1
size: .
D: .
V: TRBV28
CDR3: CASRRTQGSRKFF
DNA: TGTGCCAGCAGGCGAACCCAGGGCTCACGGAAGTTCTTC

J: TRBJ2-3
size: .
D: TRBD2
V: TRBV7-9
CDR3: CASSLPSGDLYF
DNA: TGTGCCAGCAGCTTGCCTAGCGGGGATCTGTATTTT

J: TRBJ2-7
size: .
D: .
V: TRBV5-1
CDR3: CASSLDSTYEQYF
DNA: TGCGCCAGCAGCTTGGACAGTACCTACGAGCAGTACTTC

J: TRBJ1-2
size: .
D: TRBD1
V: TRBV6-1
CDR3: CASSGDRASYTF
DNA: TGTGCCAGCAGTGGGGACAGGGCAAGCTACACCTTC

J: TRBJ1-1
size: .
D: TRBD1
V: TRBV9
CDR3: CASSVTGVTEAFF
DNA: TGTGCCAGCAGCGTAACAGGGGTCACTGAAGCTTTCTTT

J: TRBJ2-1
size: .
D: .
V: TRBV15
CDR3: CATSSRGRGVYNEQFF
DNA: TGTGCCACCAGCAGCAGGGGTCGGGGGGTCTACAATGAGCAGTTCTTC

J: TRBJ1-6
size: .
D: TRBD1
V: TRBV10-2
CDR3: CASRGQTNSPLHF
DNA: TGCGCCAGCAGGGGACAGACTAATTCACCCCTCCACTTT

J: TRBJ1-2
size: .
D: .
V: TRBV2
CDR3: CASSPTIRGADYGYTF
DNA: TGTGCCAGCAGCCCGACGATTCGGGGGGCGGACTATGGCTACACCTTC

J: TRBJ2-7
size: .
D: TRBD1
V: TRBV2
CDR3: CASSVDRGYEQYF
DNA: TGTGCCAGCAGTGTAGACAGGGGGTACGAGCAGTACTTC

J: TRBJ1-1
size: .
D: .
V: TRBV6-1
CDR3: CALTWNTEAFF
DNA: TGTGCCCTCACTTGGAACACTGAAGCTTTCTTT

J: TRBJ2-1
size: .
D: TRBD2
V: TRBV18
CDR3: CASSPPREDEQFF
DNA: TGTGCCAGCTCACCCCCGCGGGAGGATGAGCAGTTCTTC

J: TRBJ2-3
size: .
D: .
V: TRBV7-9
CDR3: CASSPGTLGRTDTQYF
DNA: TGTGCCAGCAGCCCGGGGACTTTGGGGCGTACAGATACGCAGTATTTT

J: TRBJ2-7
size: .
D: .
V: TRBV20-1
CDR3: CSAKISYEQYF
DNA: TGCAGTGCAAAAATATCCTACGAGCAGTACTTC

J: TRBJ1-6
size: .
D: TRBD1
V: TRBV7-9
CDR3: CAISARGQVYNSPLHF
DNA: TGTGCCATCTCCGCCCGGGGACAGGTCTATAATTCACCCCTCCACTTT